The TCR beta chain under discussion was sequenced for a study of neurological immune-mediated disorders. With 10-nucleotide random UMIs included, cDNA was synthesized by 5'RACE. TCRdb reprocessed the 5' RACE reads with MiXCR, giving one entry per CDR3 protein. Among tens of thousands of distinct CDR3 sequences listed, about 9.3% were seen once. The germline V gene has CDR1 DFQATT and CDR2 SNEGSKA (reference sequence). The CDR3 totals 15 residues. V was pared by 6 bases and J by 3 bases, with 12 bases of the junction left unmatched. The source material was PBMCs. This chain links TRBV20-1 with TRBJ1-1; 8 bases are shared with TRBD1. This sequence originates from a man aged 35-49 years in good health. The CDR3 reads CSASWAGGADTEAFF. CDR3 nucleotides: TGCAGTGCCTCTTGGGCAGGGGGCGCCGACACTGAAGCTTTCTTT.